The rows below give T cell receptor beta chains drawn from one sample of a study of blood T cells in healthy people across ages. TCRdb recomputed calls from the 5' RACE reads with MiXCR, one row per CDR3 protein. Here the sample spans about 760,000 distinct CDR3 sequences, 25% being singletons. Separately, the same data were catalogued under a study of T cells of mothers and their children.

The sample comprised blood. The receptors were sampled from a boy aged 10-17 years in good health. The CDR3 runs from the conserved cysteine through the conserved F or W. D genes are given only for firm matches. Expanded clones get a size class; other rows say once, few or many, or leave the size out.

cdr3_length	clone_size	d_call	j_call	v_call	cdr3_aa	cdr3_nt
12	once	NA	TRBJ2-1	TRBV6-6	CASSYSGPEQFF	TGTGCCAGCAGTTACTCCGGCCCGGAGCAGTTCTTC
15	few	NA	TRBJ1-5	TRBV10-3	CAISNEQGSNQPQHF	TGTGCCATCAGCAATGAACAGGGAAGCAATCAGCCCCAGCATTTT
11	many	NA	TRBJ1-2	TRBV7-2	CASSLGSGYTF	TGTGCCAGCAGCTTGGGCAGTGGCTACACCTTC
14	once	NA	TRBJ1-4	TRBV28	CASSPILESEKLFF	TGTGCCAGCAGCCCAATTCTGGAGAGTGAAAAACTGTTTTTT
14	NA	NA	TRBJ2-4	TRBV12-5	CASEGGEAKNIQYF	TGTGCTAGTGAGGGGGGAGAGGCCAAAAACATTCAGTACTTC
14	NA	NA	TRBJ1-4	TRBV12-3/TRBV12-4	CASSRGRGNEKLFF	TGTGCCAGCAGTCGCGGACGGGGTAATGAAAAACTGTTTTTT
17	few	NA	TRBJ2-2	TRBV20-1	CSARDRTGAQSTGELFF	TGCAGTGCTAGAGATCGGACGGGTGCCCAGTCCACCGGGGAGCTGTTTTTT
13	few	NA	TRBJ2-4	TRBV18	CASSPPGQGIQYF	TGTGCCAGCTCACCACCGGGGCAAGGCATTCAGTACTTC
16	few	TRBD2	TRBJ2-4	TRBV28	CASTFSGRAGSNIQYF	TGTGCCAGCACCTTCAGCGGGAGGGCCGGTTCGAACATTCAGTACTTC
15	few	NA	TRBJ2-4	TRBV19	CASSSPHDTRYDQYF	TGTGCCAGTAGTTCGCCCCACGACACCAGGTACGATCAGTACTTC
15	few	NA	TRBJ2-2	TRBV29-1	CSVVLGVGPTGELFF	TGCAGCGTTGTATTGGGAGTTGGGCCCACCGGGGAGCTGTTTTTT
15	NA	NA	TRBJ2-7	TRBV6-5	CASRRTGTSPYEQYF	TGTGCCAGCAGGCGAACCGGGACTTCTCCCTACGAGCAGTACTTC
13	few	NA	TRBJ2-3	TRBV15	CATSMRGTDTQYF	TGTGCCACCAGCATGCGGGGTACAGATACGCAGTATTTT
16	NA	TRBD2	TRBJ2-3	TRBV7-9	CASSLAPAGPSDTQYF	TGTGCCAGCAGCTTAGCGCCAGCGGGGCCGTCAGATACGCAGTATTTT
13	NA	TRBD2	TRBJ2-1	TRBV20-1	CSIAGGSYNEQFF	TGCAGCATAGCGGGGGGCTCCTACAATGAGCAGTTCTTC
14	NA	TRBD1	TRBJ1-2	TRBV20-1	CSAPHFDRAYGYTF	TGCAGTGCTCCCCACTTCGACAGGGCCTATGGCTACACCTTC